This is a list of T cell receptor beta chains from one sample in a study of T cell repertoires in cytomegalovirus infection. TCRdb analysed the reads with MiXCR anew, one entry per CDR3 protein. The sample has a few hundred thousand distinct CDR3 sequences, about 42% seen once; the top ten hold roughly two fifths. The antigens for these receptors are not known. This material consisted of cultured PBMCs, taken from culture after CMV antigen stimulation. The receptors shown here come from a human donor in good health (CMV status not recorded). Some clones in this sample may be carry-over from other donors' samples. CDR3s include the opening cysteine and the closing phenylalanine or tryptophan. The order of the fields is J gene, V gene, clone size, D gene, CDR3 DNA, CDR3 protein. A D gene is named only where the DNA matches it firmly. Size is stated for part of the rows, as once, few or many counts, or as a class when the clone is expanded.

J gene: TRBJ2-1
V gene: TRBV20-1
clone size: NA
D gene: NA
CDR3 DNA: TGCAGTGCTAGGCCATACGTTCGCAATGAGCAGTTCTTC
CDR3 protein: CSARPYVRNEQFF

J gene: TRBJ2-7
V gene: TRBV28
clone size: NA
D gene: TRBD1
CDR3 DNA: TGTGCCAGCAGTTTGTGGGACAGGGGCCACGAGCAGTACTTC
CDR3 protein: CASSLWDRGHEQYF

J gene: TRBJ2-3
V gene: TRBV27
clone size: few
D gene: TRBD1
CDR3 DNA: TGTGCCAGCAGTTTATCGACAGGGGCCTCGGCAGATACGCAGTATTTT
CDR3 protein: CASSLSTGASADTQYF

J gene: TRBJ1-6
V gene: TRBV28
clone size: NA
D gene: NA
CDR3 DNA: TGTGCCGCCTGCCGGGGCGCGCTGTATAATTCACCCCTCCACTTT
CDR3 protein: CAACRGALYNSPLHF

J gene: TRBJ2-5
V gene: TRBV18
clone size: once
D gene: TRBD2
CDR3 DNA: TGTGCCAGCTCACCACCCGGACTAGCGGGGATACAAGAGACCCAGTACTTC
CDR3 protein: CASSPPGLAGIQETQYF

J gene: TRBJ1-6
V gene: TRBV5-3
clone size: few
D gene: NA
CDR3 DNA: TGTGCCAGCACCACCGAGGGGGATTCACCCCTCCACTTT
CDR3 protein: CASTTEGDSPLHF

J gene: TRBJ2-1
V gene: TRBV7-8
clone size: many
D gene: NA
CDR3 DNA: TGTGCCAGCAGCTTAGAGCTGGGTGCGGGATTGAGCTCCTACAATGAGCAGTTCTTC
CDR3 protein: CASSLELGAGLSSYNEQFF

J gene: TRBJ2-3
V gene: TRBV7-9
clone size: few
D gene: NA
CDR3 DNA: TGTGCCAGCAGCTTAGCGAAGGGACGGAGGTCCTATACGCAGTATTTT
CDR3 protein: CASSLAKGRRSYTQYF

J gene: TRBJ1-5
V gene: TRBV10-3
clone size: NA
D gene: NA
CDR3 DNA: TGTGCCATCAGGCAGGGGATGGATCAGCCCCAGCATTTT
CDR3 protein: CAIRQGMDQPQHF

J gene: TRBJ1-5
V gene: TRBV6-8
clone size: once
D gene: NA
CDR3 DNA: TGTGCCAGCATCCCCGGACATAGCAATCAGCCCCAGCATTTT
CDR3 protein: CASIPGHSNQPQHF

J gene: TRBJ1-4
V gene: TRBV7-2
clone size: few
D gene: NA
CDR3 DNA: TGTGCCAGCAGCTTAGTCTATCGGGAAAAACTGTTTTTT
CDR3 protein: CASSLVYREKLFF

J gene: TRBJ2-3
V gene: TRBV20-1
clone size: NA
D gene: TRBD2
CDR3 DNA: TGCAGTGCTAGAAGAGCGGGAGTAAACTGGGCAGATACGCAGTATTTT
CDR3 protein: CSARRAGVNWADTQYF

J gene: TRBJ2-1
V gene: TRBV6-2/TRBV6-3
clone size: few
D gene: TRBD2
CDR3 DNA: TGTGCCAGCAGTTACTCGGGACTAGGTTACAATGAGCAGTTCTTC
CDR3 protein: CASSYSGLGYNEQFF

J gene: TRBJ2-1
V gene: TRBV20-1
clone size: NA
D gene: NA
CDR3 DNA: TGCAGTGCTAGAGACTTAGTGAGAACCTACAATGAGCAGTTCTTC
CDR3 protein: CSARDLVRTYNEQFF

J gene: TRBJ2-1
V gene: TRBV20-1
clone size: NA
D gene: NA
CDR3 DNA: TGCAGTGCTAGAAAATGGGGCTCCTACAATGAGCAGTTCTTC
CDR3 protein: CSARKWGSYNEQFF

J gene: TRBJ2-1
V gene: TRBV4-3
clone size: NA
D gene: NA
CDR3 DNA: TGCGCCAGCAGCCAAAGGCATGGGGCGCAAAGTGAGCAGTTCTTC
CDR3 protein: CASSQRHGAQSEQFF

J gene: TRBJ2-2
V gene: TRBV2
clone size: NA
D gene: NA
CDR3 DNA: TGTGCCAGCAGTCCAGGGGCAGCCGGGGAGCTGTTTTTT
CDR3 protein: CASSPGAAGELFF

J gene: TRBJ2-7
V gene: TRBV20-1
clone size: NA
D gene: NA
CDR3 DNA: TGCAGTGCTAGATCCTACATGGACGAGCAGTACTTC
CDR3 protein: CSARSYMDEQYF

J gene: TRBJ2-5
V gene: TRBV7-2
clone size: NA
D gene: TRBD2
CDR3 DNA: TGTGCCAGCAGCCGCCTCGTAGTAGCGGGAGGGATAGGGTACCAAGAGACCCAGTACTTC
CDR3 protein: CASSRLVVAGGIGYQETQYF

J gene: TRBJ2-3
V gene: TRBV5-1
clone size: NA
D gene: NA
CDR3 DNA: TGCGCCAGCAGCTTGGGTACAGGCGGGTTCACAGATACGCAGTATTTT
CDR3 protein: CASSLGTGGFTDTQYF

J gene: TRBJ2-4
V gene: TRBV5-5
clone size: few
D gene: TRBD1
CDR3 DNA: TGTGCCAGCAGCTTGGAGGACAGGGTGGGCCAAAACATTCAGTACTTC
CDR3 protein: CASSLEDRVGQNIQYF

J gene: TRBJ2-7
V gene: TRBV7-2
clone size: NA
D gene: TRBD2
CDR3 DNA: TGTGCCAGCAGTCATAGAGCGGGAGGGATAGGCTACGAGCAGTACTTC
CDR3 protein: CASSHRAGGIGYEQYF

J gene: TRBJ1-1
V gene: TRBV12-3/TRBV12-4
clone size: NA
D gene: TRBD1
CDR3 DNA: TGTGCCAGCAGTTTATTCCCCGACAGGGGTACTGAAGCTTTCTTT
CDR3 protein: CASSLFPDRGTEAFF

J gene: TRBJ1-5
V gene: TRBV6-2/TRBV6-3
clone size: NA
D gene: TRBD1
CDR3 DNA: TGTGCCAGCAGACCCGCGCGACAGGGCGGACAGCCCCAGCATTTT
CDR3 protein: CASRPARQGGQPQHF

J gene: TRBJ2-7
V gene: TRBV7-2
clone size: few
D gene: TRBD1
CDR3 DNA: TGTGCCAGCAACCCGGGACAGGTTTCCTACGAGCAGTACTTC
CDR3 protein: CASNPGQVSYEQYF

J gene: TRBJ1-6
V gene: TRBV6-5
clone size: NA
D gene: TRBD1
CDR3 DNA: TGTGCCAGCAGTTCGGGACAGGGGATGCGCTTT
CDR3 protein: CASSSGQGMRF

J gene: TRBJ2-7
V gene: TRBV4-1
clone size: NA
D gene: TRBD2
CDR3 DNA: TGCGCCAGCAGCCCAGAGATGGTCCGGGAGGCCTACGAGCAGTACTTC
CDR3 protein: CASSPEMVREAYEQYF

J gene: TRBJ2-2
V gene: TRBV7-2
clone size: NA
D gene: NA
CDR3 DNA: TGTGCCAGCAGCGCCAGGGCGGGGAGCACCGGGGAGCTGTTTTTT
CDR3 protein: CASSARAGSTGELFF

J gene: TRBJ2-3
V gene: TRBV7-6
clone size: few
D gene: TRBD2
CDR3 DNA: TGTGCCAGCAGCTTCGACTCTAGCGGGGGGGCCGGTACGCAGTATTTT
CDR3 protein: CASSFDSSGGAGTQYF

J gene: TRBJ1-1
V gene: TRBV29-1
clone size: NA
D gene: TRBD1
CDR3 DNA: TGCAGCGTTGAGTTCAGGGGGGCGGGTACTGAAGCTTTCTTT
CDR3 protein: CSVEFRGAGTEAFF

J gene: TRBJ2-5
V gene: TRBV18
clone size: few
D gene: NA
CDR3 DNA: TGTGCCAGCTCACTTACTCTACCCGGGCGGGAGACCCAGTACTTC
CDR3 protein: CASSLTLPGRETQYF

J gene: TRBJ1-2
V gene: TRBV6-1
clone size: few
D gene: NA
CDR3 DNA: TGTGCCAGCAGTGAAGCGCCGACCACCTACTATGGCTACACCTTC
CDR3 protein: CASSEAPTTYYGYTF

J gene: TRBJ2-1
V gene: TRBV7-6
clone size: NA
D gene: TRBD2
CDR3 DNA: TGTGCCAGCGTGGGACTAGCGGGGGGCGTCGGGGAGTTCTTC
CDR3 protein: CASVGLAGGVGEFF

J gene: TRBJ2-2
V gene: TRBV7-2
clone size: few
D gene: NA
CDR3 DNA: TGTGCCAGCAGCCGCCGCGCGAACACCGGGGAGCTGTTTTTT
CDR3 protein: CASSRRANTGELFF

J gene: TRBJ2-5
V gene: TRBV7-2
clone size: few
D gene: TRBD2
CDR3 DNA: TGTGCCAGCAGCTCCAAGCAACTAGCGGGAGTACAAGAGACCCAGTACTTC
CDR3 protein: CASSSKQLAGVQETQYF

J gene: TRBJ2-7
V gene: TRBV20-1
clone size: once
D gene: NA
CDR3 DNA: TGCAGTGCTGGGGGCATCTACGAGCAGTACTTC
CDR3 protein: CSAGGIYEQYF

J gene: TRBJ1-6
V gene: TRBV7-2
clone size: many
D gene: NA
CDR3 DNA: TGTGCCAGCAGCTTAAGCGACAGCTATAATTCACCCCTCCACTTT
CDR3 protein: CASSLSDSYNSPLHF

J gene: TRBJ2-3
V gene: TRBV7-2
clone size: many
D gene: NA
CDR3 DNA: TGTGCCAGCAGCTTTGGGACACTCACAGATACGCAGTATTTT
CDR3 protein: CASSFGTLTDTQYF

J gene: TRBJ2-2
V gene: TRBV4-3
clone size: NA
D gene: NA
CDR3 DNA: TGCGCCAGCAGCCAAGAACTTTCGGGAGAGACCGGGGAGCTGTTTTTT
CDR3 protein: CASSQELSGETGELFF

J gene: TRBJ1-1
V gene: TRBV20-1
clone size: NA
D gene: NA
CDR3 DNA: TGCAGTGCTAGTCAGGGGAAGGACACTGAAGCTTTCTTT
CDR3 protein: CSASQGKDTEAFF

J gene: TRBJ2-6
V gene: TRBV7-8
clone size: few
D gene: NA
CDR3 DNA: TGTGCCAGCACCACATCTGGGGCCAACGTCCTGACTTTC
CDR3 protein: CASTTSGANVLTF

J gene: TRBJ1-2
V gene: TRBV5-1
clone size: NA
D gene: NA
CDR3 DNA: TGCGCCAGCAGCTCGCAGGGGCGCGATGGCTACACCTTC
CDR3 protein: CASSSQGRDGYTF

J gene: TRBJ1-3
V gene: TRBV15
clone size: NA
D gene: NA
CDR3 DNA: TGTGCCACCAGGTACGGGGCCGCAAACACCATATATTTT
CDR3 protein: CATRYGAANTIYF

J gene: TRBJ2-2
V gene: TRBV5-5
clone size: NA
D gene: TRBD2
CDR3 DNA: TGTGCCAGCAGCGTCCTAGCGGGAGGGCTTCCCGGGGAGCTGTTTTTT
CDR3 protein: CASSVLAGGLPGELFF

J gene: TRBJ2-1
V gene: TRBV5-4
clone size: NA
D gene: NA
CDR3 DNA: TGTGCCAGCAGCACACTAGCCGGAGGCGCCTACAATGAGCAGTTCTTC
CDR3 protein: CASSTLAGGAYNEQFF

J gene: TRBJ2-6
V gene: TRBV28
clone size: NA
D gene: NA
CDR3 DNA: TGTGCCAGCAGTTTTGGTCGGAGCCACTCTGGGGCCAACGTCCTGACTTTC
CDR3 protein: CASSFGRSHSGANVLTF

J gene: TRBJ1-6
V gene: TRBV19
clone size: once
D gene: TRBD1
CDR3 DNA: TGTGCCAGTACAGAGGGGGGGACAGGGTTCAATTCACCCCTCCACTTT
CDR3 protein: CASTEGGTGFNSPLHF

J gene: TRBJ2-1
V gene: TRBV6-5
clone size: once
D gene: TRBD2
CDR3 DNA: TGTGCCAGCAGTTACCTGCGGGAGGTACACAATGAGCAGTTCTTC
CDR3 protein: CASSYLREVHNEQFF

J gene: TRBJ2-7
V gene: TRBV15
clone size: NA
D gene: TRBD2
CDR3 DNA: TGTGCCACCAGCGCTAGCGGGAGCTCCTACGAGCAGTACTTC
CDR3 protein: CATSASGSSYEQYF

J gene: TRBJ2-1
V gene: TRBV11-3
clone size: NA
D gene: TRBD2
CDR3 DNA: TGTGCCAGCAGCCGCCCTGGACTAGCCCATGAGCAGTTCTTC
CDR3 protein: CASSRPGLAHEQFF

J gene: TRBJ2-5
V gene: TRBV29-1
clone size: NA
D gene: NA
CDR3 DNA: TGCAGCGCGGGGACCATAGAGACCCAGTACTTC
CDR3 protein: CSAGTIETQYF

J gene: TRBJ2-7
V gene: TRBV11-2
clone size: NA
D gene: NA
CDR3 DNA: TGTGCCAGCAGCTTTCCCTATACTGAGGAGACCTACGAGCAGTACTTC
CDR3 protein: CASSFPYTEETYEQYF

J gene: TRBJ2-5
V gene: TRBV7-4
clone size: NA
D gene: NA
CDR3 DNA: TGTGCCAGCAGCTTAGGCTTACTATTATTGGAGACCCAGTACTTC
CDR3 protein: CASSLGLLLLETQYF

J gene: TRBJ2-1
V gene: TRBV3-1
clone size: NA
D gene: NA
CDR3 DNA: TGTGCCAGCAGCCCCAGGGGAACCGGGACTGGGAATTACAATGAGCAGTTCTTC
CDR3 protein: CASSPRGTGTGNYNEQFF